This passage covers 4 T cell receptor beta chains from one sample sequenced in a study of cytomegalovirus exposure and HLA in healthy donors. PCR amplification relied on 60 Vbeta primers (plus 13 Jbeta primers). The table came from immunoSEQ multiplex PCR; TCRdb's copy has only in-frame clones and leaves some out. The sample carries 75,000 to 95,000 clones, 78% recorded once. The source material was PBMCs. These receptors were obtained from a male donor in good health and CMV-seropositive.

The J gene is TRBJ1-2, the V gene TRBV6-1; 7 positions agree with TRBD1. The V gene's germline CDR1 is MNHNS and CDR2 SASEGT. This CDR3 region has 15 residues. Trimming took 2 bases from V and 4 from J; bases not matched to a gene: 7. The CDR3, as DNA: TGTGCCAGCAGTGAATCGGGACAGTCGGGCTATGGCTACACCTTC. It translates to CASSESGQSGYGYTF.

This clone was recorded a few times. CDR3 coding DNA: TGTGCCAGCAGTGTGAGCGGGAGCCCCCTCGAGCAGTACTTC. Protein product: CASSVSGSPLEQYF. J is TRBJ2-7 and V is TRBV6-1; 8 bases are shared with TRBD2. V dropped 4 bases and J dropped 6; count of bases not matched to a gene: 8. The CDR3 is 14 residues long. Germline assignment: CDR1 MNHNS and CDR2 SASEGT.

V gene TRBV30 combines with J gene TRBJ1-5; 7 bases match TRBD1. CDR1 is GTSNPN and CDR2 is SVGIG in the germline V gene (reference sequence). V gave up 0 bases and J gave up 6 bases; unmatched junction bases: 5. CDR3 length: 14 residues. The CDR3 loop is CAWSVKGGGQPQHF. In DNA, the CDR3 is TGTGCCTGGAGTGTTAAAGGGGGCGGTCAGCCCCAGCATTTT.

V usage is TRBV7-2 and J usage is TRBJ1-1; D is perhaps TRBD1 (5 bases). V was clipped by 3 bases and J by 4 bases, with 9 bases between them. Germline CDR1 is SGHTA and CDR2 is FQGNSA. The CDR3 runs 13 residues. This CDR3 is CASSLMGGTEAFF. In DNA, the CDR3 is TGTGCCAGCAGCTTGATGGGGGGCACTGAAGCTTTCTTT. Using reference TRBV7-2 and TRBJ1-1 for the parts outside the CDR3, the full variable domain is GAGVSQSPSNKVTEKGKDVELRCDPISGHTALYWYRQSLGQGLEFLIYFQGNSAPDKSGLPSDRFSAERTGGSVSTLTIQRTQQEDSAVYLCASSLMGGTEAFFGQGTRLTVV.